This entry lists 22 T cell receptor beta chains sequenced from one sample in a study of cytomegalovirus exposure and HLA in healthy donors. Primers for the PCR totalled 60 Vbeta and 13 Jbeta. Clones were sequenced by immunoSEQ multiplex PCR, and TCRdb holds only the in-frame ones, with some missing. Of more than 130,000 clones in the sample, about 86% are singletons; the top ten hold under 4.5%. Specimen: PBMCs. Receptors were obtained from a man aged 35 to 55 in good health and CMV-seropositive.

The J gene is TRBJ1-2, the V gene TRBV5-1; D gene uncertain. The V end lost 0 bases, the J end lost 1 base, and 4 bases lay between the germline ends. The CDR3 extends over 13 amino acids. Germline lookup yields CDR1 SGHRS and CDR2 YFSETQ. CDR3 DNA sequence: TGCGCCAGCAGCTTGGACATTAACTATGGCTACACCTTC. Its translation is CASSLDINYGYTF.

The rearrangement uses TRBV7-9 and TRBJ1-1, with 9 bases lining up with TRBD1. Unmatched junction bases numbered 8, after V lost 5 bases and J lost 1 base. The germline CDR1 and CDR2 sequences are SEHNR and FQNEAQ (reference sequence). The CDR3 runs to 16 residues. CDR3 in amino acids: CASSPGQGTTNTEAFF. The CDR3 nucleotides read TGTGCCAGCAGCCCAGGACAGGGGACGACGAACACTGAAGCTTTCTTT. The whole variable domain, remainder taken from reference TRBV7-9 and TRBJ1-1, is DTGVSQNPRHKITKRGQNVTFRCDPISEHNRLYWYRQTLGQGPEFLTYFQNEAQLEKSRLLSDRFSAERPKGSFSTLEIQRTEQGDSAMYLCASSPGQGTTNTEAFFGQGTRLTVV.

V and J are TRBV29-1 and TRBJ2-7; 13 bases match TRBD2. The CDR3 has 14 residues. V shed 3 bases, J shed 2 bases, and the junction held 1 base outside the gene matches. Germline assignment: CDR1 SQVTM and CDR2 ANQGSEA. The CDR3 DNA sequence: TGCAGCGTTGATGGGACTAGCGGGACCTACGAGCAGTACTTC. Translating it yields CSVDGTSGTYEQYF.

This clone was seen a single time. V usage is TRBV7-2 and J usage is TRBJ2-7; 8 bases fit TRBD2. Germline loops: CDR1 SGHTA, CDR2 FQGNSA. After removal of 5 bases from V and 4 bases from J, the junction contained 13 bases not matched to a gene. CDR3 length: 16 amino acids. The CDR3 sequence: CASSDIEIAGSYEQYF. In nucleotides, the CDR3 is TGTGCCAGCAGCGATATTGAAATAGCGGGGTCTTACGAGCAGTACTTC.

The chain carries TRBV27 and TRBJ1-6, with D hard to call. This CDR3 contains 17 residues. The germline CDR1 and CDR2 sequences are MNHEY and SMNVEV (reference sequence). With 2 bases removed from V and 0 bases from J, the gap between germline ends came to 11 bases. This CDR3 is CASSLTGRSSYNSPLHF. CDR3 nucleotides: TGTGCCAGCAGTTTAACCGGGAGGAGCTCCTATAATTCACCCCTCCACTTT.

The V and J genes are TRBV27 and TRBJ2-1; 9 bases line up with TRBD2. The CDR3 covers 13 residues. The V gene's germline CDR1 is MNHEY and CDR2 SMNVEV (reference sequence). The V segment lost 5 bases and the J segment 9 bases; nucleotides outside the gene matches: 5. The CDR3 nucleotides are TGTGCCAGCAGTCACGGACTAGCGATTGAGCAGTTCTTC. Translating gives CASSHGLAIEQFF.

The rearrangement links TRBV6-6 to TRBJ1-3, with a weak D call TRBD1 (6 bases). The germline V gene has CDR1 MNHNY and CDR2 SVGAGI (reference sequence). V was trimmed by 6 bases and J by 6 bases, leaving 18 bases between them. The CDR3 consists of 15 residues. The CDR3 here is CASSPFGGQKNTIYF. In DNA form, the CDR3 reads TGTGCCAGCAGCCCGTTCGGGGGGCAGAAAAACACCATATATTTT.

The rearrangement joins TRBV7-9 to TRBJ2-5; 7 bases are a match to TRBD2. CDR3 length: 13 amino acids. Trimming took 5 bases from V and 4 from J; bases not matched to a gene: 4. Germline V gives CDR1 SEHNR, CDR2 FQNEAQ (reference sequence). CDR3 sequence reads: CASSQRGVETQYF. The CDR3 nucleotides are TGTGCCAGCAGCCAACGGGGGGTAGAGACCCAGTACTTC.

J is TRBJ2-7 and V is TRBV7-2, with TRBD2 matching 9 bases. Trimming took 1 base from V and 3 from J; bases not matched to a gene: 7. CDR3 length: 16 amino acids. The germline CDR1 and CDR2 sequences are SGHTA and FQGNSA. In DNA, the CDR3 is TGTGCCAGCAGCTTAGATAAGGTAGCGGGGGACTACGAGCAGTACTTC. As protein: CASSLDKVAGDYEQYF.

The chain is built from TRBV11-2 and TRBJ2-7; 8 bases agree with TRBD2. The junction had 5 bases not matched to a gene; V was cut back by 4 bases and J by 6 bases. In germline, CDR1 is SGHAT, CDR2 FQNNGV. The CDR3 totals 13 residues. CDR3 bases: TGTGCCAGCAGCTCGGGACTAGTCCGCGAGCAGTACTTC. Protein product: CASSSGLVREQYF. Full variable domain (remainder filled in from reference TRBV11-2 and TRBJ2-7): EAGVAQSPRYKIIEKRQSVAFWCNPISGHATLYWYQQILGQGPKLLIQFQNNGVVDDSQLPKDRFSAERLKGVDSTLKIQPAKLEDSAVYLCASSSGLVREQYFGPGTRLTVT.

The chain employs TRBV27 and TRBJ2-1, with D possibly matching TRBD2 (5 bases). Trimming took off 5 bases at V and 10 bases at J, with 21 bases between the two ends. Germline CDR1 is MNHEY and CDR2 is SMNVEV (reference sequence). The CDR3 runs 15 residues. In nucleotides, the CDR3 is TGTGCCAGCAGTGCCCGGGGTAATAGGGCCCACGAGCAGTTCTTC. It codes for CASSARGNRAHEQFF.

The V gene is TRBV30, the J gene TRBJ1-1; tentative D call: TRBD1 (5 bases). CDR3 length: 13 residues. V was pared by 0 bases and J by 0 bases, with 5 bases between. Per germline, CDR1 GTSNPN and CDR2 SVGIG (reference sequence). In DNA form, the CDR3 reads TGTGCCTGGAGTGTAGGGGTGAACACTGAAGCTTTCTTT. It encodes CAWSVGVNTEAFF.

The J gene is TRBJ2-1, the V gene TRBV5-1; 12 positions agree with TRBD2. V lost 0 bases to trimming and J lost 6 bases; unmatched junction nucleotides: 7. Germline V lookup: CDR1 SGHRS, CDR2 YFSETQ. The CDR3 sequence is 17 residues long. CDR3 in amino acids: CASSLALAGGSGNEQFF. CDR3 coding DNA: TGCGCCAGCAGCTTGGCACTAGCGGGAGGTTCGGGCAATGAGCAGTTCTTC. Looking up the rest from reference TRBV5-1 and TRBJ2-1 gives the full variable domain: KAGVTQTPRYLIKTRGQQVTLSCSPISGHRSVSWYQQTPGQGLQFLFEYFSETQRNKGNFPGRFSGRQFSNSRSEMNVSTLELGDSALYLCASSLALAGGSGNEQFFGPGTRLTVL.

The rearrangement links TRBV7-9 to TRBJ1-6, with 10 bases lining up with TRBD1. In germline, CDR1 is SEHNR, CDR2 FQNEAQ (reference sequence). With V trimmed by 5 bases and J by 6 bases, 7 bases remained unmatched. This CDR3 region has 16 residues. The CDR3 protein is CASSAPTGGGNSPLHF. CDR3 DNA sequence: TGTGCCAGCAGCGCACCGACAGGGGGCGGTAATTCACCCCTCCACTTT.

This chain connects TRBV6-1 to TRBJ2-5, with D maybe TRBD1 (8 bases). The V end was cut by 5 bases, the J end by 5 bases, with 18 bases between. Germline loops: CDR1 MNHNS, CDR2 SASEGT. This CDR3 contains 15 residues. CDR3: CASSLGTGGGETQYF. CDR3 DNA: TGTGCCAGCAGTCTCGGAACAGGGGGAGGGGAGACCCAGTACTTC.

The J gene is TRBJ2-7, the V gene TRBV18; weak D call: TRBD1 (6 bases). The CDR3 has 14 residues. Germline CDR1 KGHSH, CDR2 LQKENI. The germline V and J ends were trimmed by 3 bases and 0 bases, with 9 bases remaining between them. The DNA for the CDR3 is TGTGCCAGCTCACCCCAGGACAGCTCCTACGAGCAGTACTTC. Protein product: CASSPQDSSYEQYF.

Only one count was recorded for this clone. J is TRBJ2-1 and V is TRBV5-1, with TRBD2 matching 10 bases. Germline CDR1 reads SGHRS; CDR2 reads YFSETQ. V gave up 7 bases and J gave up 0 bases; unmatched junction bases: 7. The CDR3 contains 16 residues. The DNA for the CDR3 is TGCGCCAGCCGGTCTAGCGGGGGACACTCCTACAATGAGCAGTTCTTC. Translation: CASRSSGGHSYNEQFF. Full variable domain (rest looked up from reference TRBV5-1 and TRBJ2-1): KAGVTQTPRYLIKTRGQQVTLSCSPISGHRSVSWYQQTPGQGLQFLFEYFSETQRNKGNFPGRFSGRQFSNSRSEMNVSTLELGDSALYLCASRSSGGHSYNEQFFGPGTRLTVL.

This clone has a handful of counts. The chain links TRBV27 to TRBJ1-5; a weak D match, TRBD1 (6 bases). This CDR3 is built from 15 residues. CDR1 MNHEY and CDR2 SMNVEV come from the germline V gene (reference sequence). Trimming took off 9 bases at V and 0 bases at J, with 15 bases between the two ends. Here the CDR3 DNA reads TGTGCCAGTGGACAGAATTCGGATAGCAATCAGCCCCAGCATTTT. It yields the protein CASGQNSDSNQPQHF.

The V call is TRBV7-2, the J call TRBJ2-7, with D tentatively TRBD2 (5 bases). The CDR3 extends over 15 amino acids. Trimming pared 2 bases from V and 2 bases from J, leaving 13 bases between. CDR1 is SGHTA and CDR2 is FQGNSA in the germline V gene. The CDR3 protein is CASSLFEGIPYEQYF. DNA for the CDR3: TGTGCCAGCAGCTTATTCGAGGGAATCCCCTACGAGCAGTACTTC.

J is TRBJ2-1 and V is TRBV30; 10 nucleotides line up with TRBD2. J was trimmed by 4 bases and V by 0 bases; bases with no gene match: 3. Germline lookup yields CDR1 GTSNPN and CDR2 SVGIG (reference sequence). CDR3 size: 15 residues. Here the CDR3 reads CAWSVGTSVYNEQFF. CDR3 sequence (DNA): TGTGCCTGGAGTGTAGGGACTAGCGTTTACAATGAGCAGTTCTTC.

The chain combines TRBV27 with TRBJ2-7; 10 bases fit TRBD1. Germline V gene data show CDR1 as MNHEY and CDR2 as SMNVEV (reference sequence). With 3 bases clipped from V and 1 base from J, the junction kept 3 bases outside the gene matches. The CDR3 runs to 15 residues. The CDR3 protein is CASSFRDRGSYEQYF. Written as DNA, the CDR3 is TGTGCCAGCAGTTTCCGGGACAGGGGTTCCTACGAGCAGTACTTC.

The chain employs TRBV5-6 and TRBJ2-3; no firm D call. The germline CDR1 and CDR2 sequences are SGHDT and YYEEEE. There are 12 residues in the CDR3. V dropped 1 base and J dropped 11 bases, with 11 bases sitting between them. CDR3 DNA: TGTGCCAGCAGCTTGTTCGAGAAATTGCAGTATTTT. Translated: CASSLFEKLQYF. The variable domain in full, completed from reference TRBV5-6 and TRBJ2-3, reads DAGVTQSPTHLIKTRGQQVTLRCSPKSGHDTVSWYQQALGQGPQFIFQYYEEEERQRGNFPDRFSGHQFPNYSSELNVNALLLGDSALYLCASSLFEKLQYFGPGTRLTVL.